This T cell receptor beta chain was profiled in a study of blood T cell repertoires in COVID-19. Study information: Acute and convalescent COVID-19 specimens originated in the United States, Italy and Spain. T cells, B-cell-depleted T cells, or PBMCs provided the cDNA or gDNA that served as material.

In the authors' methods: Estimation of nucleated cell counts relied on the amplification of reference gene primers. Using immunoSEQ multiplex PCR, the repertoire was profiled, and TCRdb retains in-frame clones only, with some absent. The DNA gave D and trimming, while V, J and clone size come from that table. The sample shows about 260,000 clones, about 87% of them seen only once. CDR1 and CDR2 (germline): SEHNR, FQNEAQ (reference sequence). V lost 6 bases and J lost 1, with 8 bases in between. This CDR3 has 13 amino acids. This clone is deemed medium-sized (0.01 to 0.1%). This receptor was identified in a woman in her forties or fifties with acute or convalescent COVID-19. Sequenced: peripheral blood. V and J are TRBV7-9 and TRBJ2-3; D gene ambiguous. The CDR3 region has the DNA TGTGCCAGCAGTCCAAGAGGCACAGATACGCAGTATTTT. This sequence encodes CASSPRGTDTQYF.